These 25 T cell receptor beta chains were sequenced from one sample in a study of metastatic and nonmetastatic thyroid tumors. Thyroid surgery took place with no prior treatment in any patient. TCRdb reanalyzed the PCR reads via MiXCR. This table has about 15,000 clones, approximately 23% appearing once. The specimen was adjacent normal tissue. Every receptor here comes from a female donor with papillary thyroid cancer or a benign thyroid nodule (not recorded which). Some clones in this sample may be carry-over from other donors' samples.

The rearrangement joins TRBV5-1 to TRBJ2-1; 11 bases align to TRBD2. Trimming removed 1 base from V and 4 bases from J; junction bases left unmatched: 7. The germline CDR1 and CDR2 sequences are SGHRS and YFSETQ. The CDR3 runs 17 residues. CDR3 nucleotides: TGCGCCAGCAGCTTGATGCTAGCGGGAGGTGTGTACAATGAGCAGTTCTTC. Translated, it gives CASSLMLAGGVYNEQFF. Complete variable domain (other parts from reference TRBV5-1 and TRBJ2-1): KAGVTQTPRYLIKTRGQQVTLSCSPISGHRSVSWYQQTPGQGLQFLFEYFSETQRNKGNFPGRFSGRQFSNSRSEMNVSTLELGDSALYLCASSLMLAGGVYNEQFFGPGTRLTVL.

This chain links TRBV7-2 with TRBJ2-7; D is undetermined. There are 14 residues in the CDR3. With 2 bases removed from V and 4 bases from J, the gap between germline ends came to 12 bases. Germline values: CDR1 SGHTA, CDR2 FQGNSA. In nucleotides, the CDR3 is TGTGCCAGCAGCTTATCAAACTCGTTGTACGAGCAGTACTTC. Its translation: CASSLSNSLYEQYF.

This clone was found many times. A much larger clone differs from this one at a single base, so this may be a read error. This chain links TRBV28 with TRBJ2-7; 9 bases match TRBD2. The ends lost 5 bases at V and 3 bases at J; junction bases unmatched: 11. The CDR3 sequence is 16 residues long. The germline V gene has CDR1 MDHEN and CDR2 SYDVKM. CDR3 sequence reads: CASSLASGRLLYEQYF. For the CDR3, the DNA is TGTGCCAGCAGTCTAGCGAGCGGGAGGCTTCTCTACGAGCAGTACTTC.

This clone was found a few times. The chain employs TRBV20-1 and TRBJ2-7; TRBD2 is a possible D gene (6 bases). The CDR3 spans 14 residues. V was cut by 6 bases and J by 7 bases, with 22 bases left in between. Germline V lookup: CDR1 DFQATT, CDR2 SNEGSKA (reference sequence). CDR3 sequence (DNA): TGCAGTGCCCCATTTGAACGTGGGGGGAGGGAGCAGTACTTC. As protein: CSAPFERGGREQYF.

A note on this clone: It is unclear where the CDR3 begins or ends on the DNA, so no DNA is shown, and the CDR3 is as TCRdb lists it. The V and J genes are TRBV7-5 and TRBJ2-7; the table gives TRBD2 as D, unverified against the DNA. TRBV7-5 constitutes a pseudogene. The CDR3 is 19 amino acids long, termini counted. CDR3 sequence: CIFVLVINSGRDHSYEQYF.

This clone has only a few counts. V is TRBV12-3 or TRBV12-4 and J is TRBJ1-1, with 11 bases that match TRBD1. This CDR3 region has 17 residues. After removal of 5 bases from V and 1 base from J, the junction contained 9 bases not matched to a gene. CDR3: CASSPWTGGDGNTEAFF. In DNA form, the CDR3 reads TGTGCCAGCAGTCCGTGGACAGGGGGCGATGGGAACACTGAAGCTTTCTTT.

The chain is built from TRBV5-1 and TRBJ2-1, with TRBD2 matching 9 bases. V was clipped by 4 bases and J by 1 base; unmatched bases: 12. The CDR3 length is 18 residues. Germline-derived CDR1 and CDR2 are SGHRS and YFSETQ. The CDR3 nucleotides read TGCGCCAGCAGCATGGGGTCCCTACTAGCGGGTTCCTACAATGAGCAGTTCTTC. This codes for CASSMGSLLAGSYNEQFF.

There are many counts of this clone. This sequence joins TRBV5-1 and TRBJ1-2, with 9 bases that match TRBD1. The J segment lost 1 base and the V segment lost 4 bases, leaving 5 bases of the junction unmatched. The CDR3 loop spans 15 amino acids. The germline V gene encodes CDR1 SGHRS and CDR2 YFSETQ. CDR3 nucleotides: TGCGCCAGCAGCGAGGACAGGGGTTTTAACTATGGCTACACCTTC. Protein sequence: CASSEDRGFNYGYTF.

The chain combines TRBV4-1 with TRBJ2-4, with D uncertain. Germline CDR1 MGHRA, CDR2 YSYEKL. CDR3 length: 15 residues. Trimming cost V 0 bases and J 6 bases, with 12 bases left between them. This CDR3 reads CASSQDFRIVNIQYF. The CDR3 nucleotides are TGCGCCAGCAGCCAAGATTTCCGGATCGTAAACATTCAGTACTTC.

This clone is termed medium-sized. The V call is TRBV28, the J call TRBJ1-2; the D is unclear. The CDR3 is 15 residues long. Trimming pared 6 bases from V and 3 bases from J, leaving 17 bases between. Germline-derived CDR1 and CDR2 are MDHEN and SYDVKM. In DNA form, the CDR3 reads TGTGCCAGCAGCCAAAGGCTGCTAGATTACTATGGCTACACCTTC. Translating it yields CASSQRLLDYYGYTF.

This clone was seen just once. The J gene is TRBJ2-1, the V gene TRBV20-1, with 8 nucleotides matching TRBD2. This CDR3 has 13 residues. Trimming removed 4 bases from V and 6 bases from J; junction bases left unmatched: 5. The germline V gene has CDR1 DFQATT and CDR2 SNEGSKA (reference sequence). The CDR3 loop is CSATGTRSNEQFF. The CDR3 coding sequence is TGCAGTGCTACCGGGACTAGAAGCAATGAGCAGTTCTTC.

This clone appeared many times. J is TRBJ1-6 and V is TRBV4-1; unclear D gene. This CDR3 is built from 13 residues. Between the trimmed V and J ends, which lost 0 bases and 7 bases, there was a span of 4 bases. Germline assignment: CDR1 MGHRA and CDR2 YSYEKL. CDR3 bases: TGCGCCAGCAGCCAAGAAGGGAATTCACCCCTCCACTTT. Translated: CASSQEGNSPLHF.

In its sample, this clone ranks as medium-sized. J is TRBJ2-5 and V is TRBV6-1; TRBD2 agrees at 8 bases. The CDR3 totals 18 residues. Germline CDR1 MNHNS, CDR2 SASEGT. V shed 0 bases, J shed 0 bases, and the junction held 9 bases outside the gene matches. Here the CDR3 DNA reads TGTGCCAGCAGTGAAGCCGAATTTAGCGGGACGTACCAAGAGACCCAGTACTTC. This translates into CASSEAEFSGTYQETQYF.

The chain carries TRBV7-2 and TRBJ2-7; D unclear. This CDR3 has 11 residues. The V gene's germline CDR1 is SGHTA and CDR2 FQGNSA. V lost 4 bases and J 3 bases, leaving 4 bases between the germline ends. Here the CDR3 DNA reads TGTGCCAGCAGCTCCCTCTACGAGCAGTACTTC. As protein: CASSSLYEQYF.

This clone was counted only a few times. This sequence joins TRBV28 and TRBJ2-5; 8 positions match TRBD1. The V segment lost 7 bases and the J segment 3 bases; nucleotides outside the gene matches: 7. From germline, CDR1 is MDHEN and CDR2 SYDVKM. This CDR3 comprises 14 residues. As DNA, the CDR3 is TGTGCCAGCACTCCAGGGGGCGAAAAAGAGACCCAGTACTTC. It codes for CASTPGGEKETQYF.

The chain couples TRBV5-6 to TRBJ2-2; D remains unclear. The CDR3 totals 12 residues. V lost 1 base and J 6 bases, leaving 4 bases between the germline ends. Germline V CDR1 and CDR2: SGHDT, YYEEEE. CDR3 in DNA: TGTGCCAGCAGCTTGTGGTCCGGGGAGCTGTTTTTT. Encoded protein: CASSLWSGELFF.

The sample holds a few counts of this clone. This sequence joins TRBV6-1 and TRBJ1-1; maybe TRBD1 (6 bases). Germline V gives CDR1 MNHNS, CDR2 SASEGT. The CDR3 runs to 17 residues. Deletions cut 5 bases from V and 1 base from J, with 20 bases between. CDR3 loop: CASSQKNRGLSNTEAFF. DNA for the CDR3: TGTGCCAGCAGTCAGAAAAACCGGGGGCTATCGAACACTGAAGCTTTCTTT.

This clone has more than one count but fewer than ten. This sequence may be a read error, since a much larger clone differs from it by one base. The chain has TRBV29-1 and TRBJ2-1; D remains ambiguous. Germline V gene data show CDR1 as SQVTM and CDR2 as ANQGSEA. The CDR3 has 13 amino acids. Trimming shortened V by 7 bases and J by 3 bases, and 13 bases separated the two germline ends. The DNA for the CDR3 is TGCAGCGCCTTAGCCTCCGTCTACAATGAGCAGTTCTTC. It encodes CSALASVYNEQFF.

This clone occurred a few times. The genes are TRBV6-1 and TRBJ2-7; possibly TRBD1 for D (7 bases). The CDR3 length is 13 residues. Trimming removed 7 bases at V and 3 bases at J, with 13 bases between. The germline gives CDR1 MNHNS, CDR2 SASEGT. The CDR3 nucleotides read TGTGCCAGCAAGCAGGGGGAGGTCTACGAGCAGTACTTC. Amino acid sequence: CASKQGEVYEQYF.

Judged by abundance, this clone is medium-sized. The chain joins TRBV6-1 to TRBJ1-2; D unclear. Trimming pared 2 bases from V and 0 bases from J, leaving 10 bases between. The CDR3 has 15 amino acids. Germline lookup yields CDR1 MNHNS and CDR2 SASEGT. Written as DNA, the CDR3 is TGTGCCAGCAGTGAAAGGAGGGCAGCTAACTATGGCTACACCTTC. Its protein product is CASSERRAANYGYTF.

Sample share makes this clone medium-sized. The V and J genes are TRBV28 and TRBJ2-7; 7 bases fit TRBD1. V lost 3 bases and J lost 3; bases outside the gene matches: 8. CDR3 length equals 15 residues. Germline loops: CDR1 MDHEN, CDR2 SYDVKM. In nucleotides, the CDR3 is TGTGCCAGCAGTTTGACCGGGACAGCCGTCTACGAGCAGTACTTC. Protein: CASSLTGTAVYEQYF.

The sample holds many counts of this clone. The chain joins TRBV30 to TRBJ1-1, with 9 bases aligning to TRBD1. Germline V gene sequence: CDR1 GTSNPN, CDR2 SVGIG (reference sequence). This CDR3 contains 14 residues. The V gene end was trimmed by 4 bases and the J gene end by 5 bases; junction bases not matched to a gene: 8. CDR3 sequence reads: CAWNFGTGQTEAFF. CDR3 coding DNA: TGTGCCTGGAACTTTGGGACAGGGCAAACTGAAGCTTTCTTT.

This clone was detected many times. The chain combines TRBV7-2 with TRBJ2-1; 7 positions match TRBD2. Trimming cost V 6 bases and J 8 bases; bases outside gene matches: 19. Germline V gene lookup returns CDR1 SGHTA and CDR2 FQGNSA. The CDR3 runs to 17 residues. The CDR3 sequence: CASSLLPGLGGGDEQFF. For the CDR3, the DNA is TGTGCCAGCAGTTTACTACCGGGACTGGGGGGAGGGGATGAGCAGTTCTTC.

This clone occurred many times. The V gene is TRBV7-2, the J gene TRBJ1-2; D gene ambiguous. The germline V and J ends were trimmed by 1 base and 2 bases, with 11 bases remaining between them. The CDR3 has 15 residues. CDR1 is SGHTA and CDR2 is FQGNSA in the germline V gene. The CDR3 DNA sequence: TGTGCCAGCAGCTTAGTTCCGGGATCCAACTATGGCTACACCTTC. The encoded protein is CASSLVPGSNYGYTF.

The chain recombines TRBV20-1 with TRBJ2-7; D is uncertain. CDR1 is DFQATT and CDR2 is SNEGSKA in the germline V gene (reference sequence). The CDR3 runs to 10 residues. Deletions cut 7 bases from V and 8 bases from J, with 12 bases between. CDR3 protein: CSEAYGKQYF. As DNA, the CDR3 is TGCAGTGAGGCATATGGCAAGCAGTACTTC.